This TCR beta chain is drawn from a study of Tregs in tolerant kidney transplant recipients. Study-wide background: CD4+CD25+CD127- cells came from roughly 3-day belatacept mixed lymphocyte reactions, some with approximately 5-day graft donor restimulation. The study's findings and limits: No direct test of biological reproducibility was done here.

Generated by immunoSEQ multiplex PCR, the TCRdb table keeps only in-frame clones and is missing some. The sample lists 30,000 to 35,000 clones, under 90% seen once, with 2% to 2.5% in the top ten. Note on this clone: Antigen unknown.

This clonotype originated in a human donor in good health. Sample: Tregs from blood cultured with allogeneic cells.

The CDR3 DNA follows: TGTGCCAGCAGCAACGGACAGCCTGGTTCACCCCTCCACTTT. It translates to CASSNGQPGSPLHF. The chain links TRBV7-2 to TRBJ1-6, with a possible D match to TRBD1 (6 bases). The CDR3 is 14 residues long. CDR1 and CDR2 (germline): SGHTA, FQGNSA. The V and J ends lost 5 bases and 9 bases respectively, with 14 bases between them. Supplemented by reference TRBV7-2 and TRBJ1-6, the full variable domain reads GAGVSQSPSNKVTEKGKDVELRCDPISGHTALYWYRQSLGQGLEFLIYFQGNSAPDKSGLPSDRFSAERTGGSVSTLTIQRTQQEDSAVYLCASSNGQPGSPLHFGNGTRLTVT.